Listed below are T cell receptor beta chains from one sample, sequenced in a study of blood T cell repertoires in COVID-19. Some clones are missing from TCRdb's copy, which holds only in-frame ones; the method was immunoSEQ multiplex PCR. The table shows approximately 30,000 clones, with around 90% occurring only once. The sequenced sample consisted of peripheral blood. All receptors come from a human donor in a cohort sampled during active COVID-19. CDR3s include the opening cysteine and the closing phenylalanine or tryptophan. D genes are given only for firm matches. The size of a clone is reported for some rows only, either as once, few or many, or as a class for expanded clones.

clone size	CDR3 length	V gene	J gene	D gene	CDR3 protein	CDR3 DNA
.	13	TRBV14	TRBJ1-1	TRBD1	CASSQVDRVLAFF	TGTGCCAGCAGCCAGGTTGACAGGGTCCTAGCTTTCTTT
.	17	TRBV9	TRBJ2-2	TRBD2	CASSVGPSGGVTGELFF	TGTGCCAGCAGCGTAGGCCCTAGCGGGGGGGTTACCGGGGAGCTGTTTTTT
.	12	TRBV15	TRBJ2-3	.	CATSSLGVMQYF	TGTGCCACCAGCAGCCTGGGCGTTATGCAGTATTTT
.	14	TRBV19	TRBJ2-2	TRBD2	CASSLAGNTGELFF	TGTGCCAGTAGTCTAGCGGGGAACACCGGGGAGCTGTTTTTT
.	13	TRBV7-2	TRBJ1-1	.	CASSLLDWTEAFF	TGTGCCAGCAGCCTGTTGGACTGGACTGAAGCTTTCTTT
.	11	TRBV24-1	TRBJ1-1	TRBD1	CATSEQGETFF	TGTGCCACCAGTGAACAGGGGGAGACTTTCTTT
few	15	TRBV4-1	TRBJ1-5	.	CASSQGSGWRQPQHF	TGCGCCAGCAGCCAAGGATCAGGTTGGAGGCAGCCCCAGCATTTT
.	13	TRBV10-2	TRBJ1-1	.	CASTQELNTEAFF	TGCGCCAGCACACAGGAGTTGAACACTGAAGCTTTCTTT
.	14	TRBV10-1	TRBJ2-5	TRBD2	CARRTSGGQETQYF	TGCGCCAGGCGGACTAGCGGGGGCCAAGAGACCCAGTACTTC
.	14	TRBV30	TRBJ1-1	.	CAWSLVWTGTEAFF	TGTGCCTGGAGTTTGGTTTGGACGGGGACTGAAGCTTTCTTT